Listed below are T cell receptor beta chains from one sample, sequenced in a study of blood T cell repertoires in COVID-19. Assay: immunoSEQ multiplex PCR; the TCRdb copy retains only in-frame clones and omits some. The sample has 200,000 to 250,000 clones, more than 70% seen once. Sequencing was performed on peripheral blood. The source of these receptors is a woman aged 60 to 75 with acute or convalescent COVID-19. Both conserved end residues are trimmed from each CDR3. Each record gives: J gene, V gene, CDR3 protein.

J: TRBJ1-6; V: TRBV19; CDR3: ASSQGRVNNSPLH
J: TRBJ2-7; V: TRBV5-1; CDR3: ASSLVSGASYEQY
J: TRBJ2-1; V: TRBV10-1; CDR3: ASKGGTTNEQF
J: TRBJ2-1; V: TRBV7-9; CDR3: ASSPSLGRNEQF
J: TRBJ1-6; V: TRBV28; CDR3: ASNKLSNSPLH
J: TRBJ2-2; V: TRBV4-1; CDR3: ASSQDGQGWELF
J: TRBJ1-5; V: TRBV19; CDR3: ASSTGTGGGQPQH
J: TRBJ1-2; V: TRBV2; CDR3: ASRAGGDYGYT
J: TRBJ1-4; V: TRBV7-9; CDR3: ASSSTIDGTGVEKLF
J: TRBJ1-1; V: TRBV28; CDR3: ASSAPGEESPF
J: TRBJ2-1; V: TRBV19; CDR3: ASSSTGSYNEQF
J: TRBJ1-4; V: TRBV7-9; CDR3: ASSPRNTNEKLF
J: TRBJ1-5; V: TRBV24-1; CDR3: ATSDFEGQPQH
J: TRBJ1-2; V: TRBV28; CDR3: ASSLSETVYGYT
J: TRBJ1-2; V: TRBV12-3/TRBV12-4; CDR3: ASSLDREYGYT
J: TRBJ2-7; V: TRBV13; CDR3: ASSARQGAYEQY
J: TRBJ1-5; V: TRBV27; CDR3: ASRDRGGQGESNQPQH
J: TRBJ2-1; V: TRBV9; CDR3: ASSVLAGVSYNEQF
J: TRBJ1-2; V: TRBV30; CDR3: AWSVRQGNYGYT
J: TRBJ1-5; V: TRBV5-1; CDR3: ASSLAPGDVQPQH
J: TRBJ1-1; V: TRBV10-2; CDR3: ASRQTTEAF
J: TRBJ1-6; V: TRBV10-1; CDR3: ASSDGQRYSPLH
J: TRBJ1-5; V: TRBV28; CDR3: ASSLGFSGRARNQPQH
J: TRBJ2-7; V: TRBV2; CDR3: ASSGPGAQY
J: TRBJ1-4; V: TRBV15; CDR3: ATSRETGGTNEKLF
J: TRBJ1-2; V: TRBV13; CDR3: ASSFRGGNYGYT